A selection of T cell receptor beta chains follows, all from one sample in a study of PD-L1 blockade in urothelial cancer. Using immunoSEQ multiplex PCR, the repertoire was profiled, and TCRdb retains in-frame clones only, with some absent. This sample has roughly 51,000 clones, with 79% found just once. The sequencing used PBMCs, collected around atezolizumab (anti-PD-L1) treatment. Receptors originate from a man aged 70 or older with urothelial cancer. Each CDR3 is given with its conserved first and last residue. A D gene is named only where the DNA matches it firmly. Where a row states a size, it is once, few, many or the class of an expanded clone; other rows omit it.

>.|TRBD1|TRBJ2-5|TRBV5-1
CASSLATGAGETQYF
TGCGCCAGCAGCTTGGCGACAGGGGCAGGAGAGACCCAGTACTTC
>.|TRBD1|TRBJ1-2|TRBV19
CASSSPGQGAKGYGYTF
TGTGCCAGTAGTTCACCGGGACAGGGGGCGAAAGGGTATGGCTACACCTTC
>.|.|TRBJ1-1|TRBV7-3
CASSPRGESSAEAFF
TGTGCCAGCAGCCCCCGCGGCGAATCCTCCGCTGAAGCTTTCTTT
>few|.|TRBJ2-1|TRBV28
CASSLHRNSNEQFF
TGTGCCAGCAGTTTACACAGGAACAGCAATGAGCAGTTCTTC
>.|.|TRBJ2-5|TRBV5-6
CASRTWEEETQYF
TGTGCCAGCAGGACGTGGGAGGAAGAGACCCAGTACTTC
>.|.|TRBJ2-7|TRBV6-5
CASSYRGGPLDEQYF
TGTGCCAGCAGTTACCGCGGAGGACCTCTCGACGAGCAGTACTTC
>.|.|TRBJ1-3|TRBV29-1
CSVDVAGGNTIYF
TGCAGCGTTGACGTGGCAGGGGGAAACACCATATATTTT
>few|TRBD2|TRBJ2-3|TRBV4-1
CASRGGRTDTQYF
TGCGCCAGCAGGGGAGGGCGCACAGATACGCAGTATTTT
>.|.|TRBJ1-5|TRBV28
CASNYNNQPQHF
TGTGCCAGCAATTACAACAATCAGCCCCAGCATTTT
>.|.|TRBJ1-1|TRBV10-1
CASSEGAWNTEAFF
TGCGCCAGCAGTGAGGGGGCCTGGAACACTGAAGCTTTCTTT
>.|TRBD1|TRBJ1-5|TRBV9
CASSVDGTDRGQPQHF
TGTGCCAGCAGCGTAGATGGGACAGACCGGGGACAGCCCCAGCATTTT
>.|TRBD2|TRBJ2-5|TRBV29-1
CSVGASGQETQYF
TGCAGCGTTGGGGCTAGCGGCCAAGAGACCCAGTACTTC
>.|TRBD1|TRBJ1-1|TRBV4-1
CASRRPGQGPEAFF
TGCGCCAGCAGGCGCCCGGGACAGGGGCCTGAAGCTTTCTTT
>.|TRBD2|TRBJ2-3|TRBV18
CASSRKLAGGEDTQYF
TGTGCCAGCTCCCGCAAACTAGCGGGAGGAGAAGATACGCAGTATTTT
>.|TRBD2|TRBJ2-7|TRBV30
CAWSKNGRLEQYF
TGTGCCTGGAGTAAAAACGGGAGGCTCGAGCAGTACTTC
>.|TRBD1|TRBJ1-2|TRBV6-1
CASSDLQGWYGYTF
TGTGCCAGCAGTGACCTACAGGGGTGGTATGGCTACACCTTC
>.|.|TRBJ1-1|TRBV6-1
CASCGNTEAFF
TGTGCCAGCTGCGGGAACACTGAAGCTTTCTTT
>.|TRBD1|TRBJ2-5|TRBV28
CASRGWTGQQETQYF
TGTGCCAGCAGGGGTTGGACAGGACAGCAAGAGACCCAGTACTTC
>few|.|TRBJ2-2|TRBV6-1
CASKGMGMAGELFF
TGTGCCAGCAAGGGGATGGGTATGGCCGGGGAGCTGTTTTTT
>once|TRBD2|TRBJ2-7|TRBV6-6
CASSRSGTRDEQYF
TGTGCCAGCAGCCGCTCCGGGACTAGAGACGAGCAGTACTTC
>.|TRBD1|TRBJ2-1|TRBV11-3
CASSEGQGLGNEQFF
TGTGCCAGCAGCGAGGGACAGGGGCTGGGGAATGAGCAGTTCTTC
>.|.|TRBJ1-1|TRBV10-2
CASSPGRGTEAFF
TGCGCCAGCAGTCCGGGCCGGGGCACTGAAGCTTTCTTT